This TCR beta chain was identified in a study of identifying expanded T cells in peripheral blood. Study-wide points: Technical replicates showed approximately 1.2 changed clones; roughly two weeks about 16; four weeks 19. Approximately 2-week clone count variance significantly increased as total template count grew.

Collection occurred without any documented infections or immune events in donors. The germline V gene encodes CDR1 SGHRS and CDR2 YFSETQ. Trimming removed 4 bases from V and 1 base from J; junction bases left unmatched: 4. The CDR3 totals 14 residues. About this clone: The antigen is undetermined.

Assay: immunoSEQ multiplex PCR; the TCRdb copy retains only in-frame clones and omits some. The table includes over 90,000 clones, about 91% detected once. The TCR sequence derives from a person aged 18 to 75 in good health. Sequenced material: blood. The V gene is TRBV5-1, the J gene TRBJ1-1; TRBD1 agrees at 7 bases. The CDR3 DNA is TGCGCCAGCAGCCCAGGGACAGCGAACACTGAAGCTTTCTTT. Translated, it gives CASSPGTANTEAFF.